These 18 T cell receptor beta chains were sequenced from one sample in a study of T cells expressing NK-cell markers. One entry per CDR3 protein, without DNA, is what TCRdb gives after re-calling the 5' RACE reads. The sample has about 390,000 distinct CDR3 sequences, and its top ten clones hold around 11%. Material: blood T cells: a sorted CD56 or NKG2C T cell subset, CD4+ or CD8+ T cells, or bulk PBMC T cells (not recorded which). These receptors came from a woman between 50 and 59 years old in good health.

The chain combines TRBV12-5 with TRBJ2-5; TCRdb picks TRBD1, but there is no DNA to check that call. The germline V gene has CDR1 LGHNT and CDR2 FRNRAP. CDR3 size: 15 residues. The CDR3 sequence: CASGFPSGVKETQYF.

The rearrangement links TRBV24-1 to TRBJ2-6. CDR1 and CDR2 (germline): KGHDR, SFDVKD. The CDR3 covers 16 residues. CDR3 amino acids: CATSDRTSSGANVLTF.

The chain uses TRBV5-1 and TRBJ2-1; TCRdb's assignment of TRBD2 cannot be checked, as there is no DNA. Germline CDR1 is SGHRS and CDR2 is YFSETQ. This CDR3 is 15 amino acids long. The CDR3 sequence is CASTPRTSGPHEQFF.

V is TRBV5-6 and J is TRBJ2-5; TCRdb returns TRBD1, unconfirmable since there is no DNA. The CDR3 length is 15 residues. Germline-derived CDR1 and CDR2 are SGHDT and YYEEEE. The CDR3 loop is CASRTRDRVRETQYF. Filled out from reference TRBV5-6 and TRBJ2-5, the complete variable domain reads DAGVTQSPTHLIKTRGQQVTLRCSPKSGHDTVSWYQQALGQGPQFIFQYYEEEERQRGNFPDRFSGHQFPNYSSELNVNALLLGDSALYLCASRTRDRVRETQYFGPGTRLLVL.

The chain has TRBV5-6 and TRBJ2-4; TCRdb's D gene call, TRBD2, goes unchecked for lack of DNA. The CDR3 consists of 16 residues. Germline lookup yields CDR1 SGHDT and CDR2 YYEEEE. CDR3 sequence reads: CASSRPLGAGKLLWYF.

The rearrangement joins TRBV11-2 to TRBJ2-1; with no DNA, the TCRdb D assignment of TRBD1 cannot be verified. CDR1 and CDR2 from the germline V gene are SGHAT and FQNNGV. The CDR3 loop spans 18 amino acids. The CDR3 protein is CASSPPDLWTGDPDEQFF.

J is TRBJ2-1 and V is TRBV5-1; TCRdb calls TRBD2, which cannot be checked without DNA. This CDR3 is 15 amino acids long. CDR1 is SGHRS and CDR2 is YFSETQ in the germline V gene. This chain's CDR3 is CASSPGLAGGRNQFF.

The genes are TRBV30 and TRBJ1-1. The germline V gene has CDR1 GTSNPN and CDR2 SVGIG (reference sequence). The CDR3 runs to 11 residues. The CDR3 sequence is CAWHRNTEAFF.

The chain recombines TRBV28 with TRBJ2-1; checking the TCRdb D call of TRBD2 is not possible without DNA. This CDR3 region has 14 residues. Per germline, CDR1 MDHEN and CDR2 SYDVKM. The CDR3 reads CASSLLAGAGEQFF. Combining the CDR3 with reference TRBV28 and TRBJ2-1 gives the whole variable domain DVKVTQSSRYLVKRTGEKVFLECVQDMDHENMFWYRQDPGLGLRLIYFSYDVKMKEKGDIPEGYSVSREKKERFSLILESASTNQTSMYLCASSLLAGAGEQFFGPGTRLTVL.

The chain is built from TRBV5-6 and TRBJ2-5; the D call of TRBD2 rests on TCRdb alone, since no DNA is present to check it. Germline V lookup: CDR1 SGHDT, CDR2 YYEEEE. This CDR3 is built from 16 residues. CDR3 in amino acids: CASSLVSGGVGETQYF.

The chain combines TRBV20-1 with TRBJ2-2; TCRdb lists TRBD2, though no DNA is available to test this call. The CDR3 covers 17 residues. From germline, CDR1 is DFQATT and CDR2 SNEGSKA (reference sequence). CDR3 amino acids: CSARAGTSGRNTGELFF.

The rearrangement joins TRBV7-3 to TRBJ1-1. CDR1 is SGHTA, CDR2 FQGTGA, per germline. The CDR3 covers 12 residues. The CDR3 protein is CASRGVNTEAFF.

The gene calls are TRBV6-4 and TRBJ1-1; the TRBD1 assignment by TCRdb is unverifiable without DNA. CDR3 length: 16 residues. Germline lookup yields CDR1 MRHNA and CDR2 SNTAGT. The CDR3 loop is CASSPPPGQVFYPAFF.

The J gene is TRBJ2-1, the V gene TRBV5-6. This CDR3 is 11 amino acids long. Germline V lookup: CDR1 SGHDT, CDR2 YYEEEE. This CDR3 reads CASRPTVKQFF. The full variable domain, in which reference TRBV5-6 and TRBJ2-1 provide the parts outside the CDR3, is DAGVTQSPTHLIKTRGQQVTLRCSPKSGHDTVSWYQQALGQGPQFIFQYYEEEERQRGNFPDRFSGHQFPNYSSELNVNALLLGDSALYLCASRPTVKQFFGPGTRLTVL.

The chain couples TRBV20-1 to TRBJ2-2; TCRdb selects TRBD1, and the lack of DNA leaves this call unchecked. There are 14 residues in the CDR3. CDR1 and CDR2 from the germline V gene are DFQATT and SNEGSKA (reference sequence). The CDR3 sequence: CSAQTGARTGELFF.

V usage is TRBV5-1 and J usage is TRBJ2-1. CDR1 and CDR2 (germline): SGHRS, YFSETQ. The CDR3 covers 14 residues. CDR3 region: CASSPRLSFDEQFF.

This chain links TRBV13 with TRBJ1-1; TCRdb's D gene call, TRBD1, goes unchecked for lack of DNA. Germline CDR1 PRHDT, CDR2 FYEKMQ (reference sequence). The CDR3 extends over 12 amino acids. CDR3 residues: CASSSGQPEAFF.

This sequence joins TRBV6-2 or TRBV6-3 and TRBJ2-5; the TCRdb call, TRBD1, lacks DNA for checking. The CDR3 consists of 14 residues. Germline CDR1 and CDR2: MNHEY and SVGEGT. The CDR3 reads CASQRQGGDETQYF.